The sequence of this T cell receptor beta chain was determined in a study of Graves' ophthalmopathy and Graves' hyperthyroidism. Amplification of the TCR beta CDR3 regions used RNA transcripts (as template). First-round RT-PCR employed HTBI primers, with a second-round multiplex PCR after it. Each CDR3 protein is one row after TCRdb ran MiXCR on the multiplex PCR reads. The sample has about 410,000 distinct CDR3 sequences, approximately 20% seen once. Moderate-to-severe activity, with CAS ≥3, NOSPECS ≥4 and duration under 3 months, characterized the donors with ophthalmopathy. Other autoimmune disease, uncontrolled infection, pregnancy and lactation led to exclusion. Clinical symptoms, serum thyroxine, TRAb, thyroid ultrasound and orbital computed tomography were relied on for diagnosis. This clonotype was seen repeatedly, ten times or more. CDR3 length: 15 residues. Trimming cost V 3 bases and J 4 bases; bases outside gene matches: 5.

The chain couples TRBV12-3 or TRBV12-4 to TRBJ2-2; 7 nucleotides align to TRBD2. The clonotype comes from a young woman with Graves' ophthalmopathy. The sample comprised peripheral blood. This CDR3 is CASSLWVAGTGELFF. The CDR3 nucleotides read TGTGCCAGCAGTTTGTGGGTAGCGGGCACCGGGGAGCTGTTTTTT.